Here is one TCR beta chain with its context. Its antigen is currently unknown. Germline CDR1 and CDR2: LGHNA and YNFKEQ. V shed 1 base, J shed 0 bases, and the junction held 2 bases outside the gene matches. This CDR3 spans 16 amino acids. Profiled with immunoSEQ multiplex PCR; TCRdb holds only in-frame clones, not every one. The repertoire holds 130,000 or so clones, with roughly 80% as singletons. The data are from a study of cytotoxic CD8 clonotypes in ibrutinib-treated CLL. Study background: Around 25 partial and 2 complete responses; at median about 63 months, roughly 15 remitted, 12 progressed. Each sample contained, on average, roughly 260,000 productive templates and tens of thousands of productive rearrangements. General study points: Higher circulating CD8+ T-cell counts strongly accompanied higher baseline clonality, above age-matched healthy donors.

About 2 micrograms of genomic DNA from cryopreserved PBMCs went into TCR beta libraries. This specimen consisted of PBMCs, obtained after 24 months of ibrutinib treatment. This receptor was identified in a human donor with chronic lymphocytic leukemia. V usage is TRBV4-2 and J usage is TRBJ2-5; 10 nucleotides agree with TRBD2. Here the CDR3 DNA reads TGTGCCAGCAGCCAAGGGCTAGCGGGAGACCAAGAGACCCAGTACTTC. Protein sequence: CASSQGLAGDQETQYF.